This TCR beta chain originates from a study of T cell changes during pregnancy in multiple sclerosis. The germline gives CDR1 LGHNA, CDR2 YSLEER. V dropped 0 bases and J dropped 3; count of bases not matched to a gene: 9. The length of the CDR3 is 19 residues. Repertoires were generated with immunoSEQ multiplex PCR, while TCRdb's copy carries only in-frame clones and drops some. The data show approximately 100,000 clones, with around 92% seen just once and approximately 0.97% held by the top ten. The TCR originated in a female donor with multiple sclerosis, enrolled in a pregnancy study. The sequencing here drew on peripheral blood, taken before pregnancy. The genes are TRBV4-3 and TRBJ2-6, with 9 bases matching TRBD1. CDR3 in amino acids: CASSQDLTGGNGGANVLTF. CDR3 coding DNA: TGCGCCAGCAGCCAAGATCTGACAGGGGGTAATGGTGGGGCCAACGTCCTGACTTTC.